This is a list of T cell receptor beta chains from one sample in a study of cytomegalovirus exposure and HLA in healthy donors. The assay was immunoSEQ multiplex PCR, and TCRdb's table has in-frame clones only and misses some. The sample lists under 150,000 clones, around 78% occurring once. The sample consisted of PBMCs. Receptors were obtained from a woman aged 40 to 50 in good health and CMV-seronegative. Both conserved end residues are part of each CDR3. A D gene is named only where the DNA matches it firmly. Where a row states a size, it is once, few, many or the class of an expanded clone; other rows omit it.

J gene,clone size,D gene,V gene,CDR3 protein,CDR3 DNA
TRBJ1-2,-,-,TRBV28,CASLANYGYTF,TGTGCCAGCCTAGCGAACTATGGCTACACCTTC
TRBJ2-1,-,TRBD2,TRBV28,CASSPLAGDYAYNEQFF,TGTGCCAGCAGTCCTCTAGCGGGAGATTATGCCTACAATGAGCAGTTCTTC
TRBJ2-7,-,-,TRBV18,CASSQVTEVYEQYF,TGTGCCAGCTCACAAGTGACAGAAGTCTACGAGCAGTACTTC
TRBJ1-1,-,TRBD1,TRBV11-2,CASSLSRGDDTEAFF,TGTGCCAGCAGCTTAAGCAGGGGGGACGACACTGAAGCTTTCTTT
TRBJ2-1,once,TRBD2,TRBV5-1,CASSPTSGTYNEQFF,TGCGCCAGCAGCCCGACTAGCGGGACCTACAATGAGCAGTTCTTC
TRBJ2-3,-,TRBD1,TRBV5-1,CASSFQGALTQYF,TGCGCCAGCAGCTTCCAGGGGGCACTTACGCAGTATTTT
TRBJ2-7,-,TRBD2,TRBV7-8,CASSLAAGVSEQYF,TGTGCCAGCAGCTTAGCAGCGGGAGTAAGCGAGCAGTACTTC
TRBJ2-5,-,TRBD2,TRBV27,CASSTGRSLETQYF,TGTGCCAGCAGTACCGGGAGGTCACTGGAGACCCAGTACTTC
TRBJ2-5,-,-,TRBV9,CASSVDYQQETQYF,TGTGCCAGCAGCGTAGATTATCAGCAAGAGACCCAGTACTTC
TRBJ1-4,-,-,TRBV5-1,CASSLARGAREKLFF,TGCGCCAGCAGCTTGGCCCGGGGGGCCAGGGAAAAACTGTTTTTT
TRBJ2-3,-,-,TRBV5-5,CASSLIGLGTDTQYF,TGTGCCAGCAGCTTGATTGGCCTTGGCACAGATACGCAGTATTTT
TRBJ2-4,-,-,TRBV28,CASSLARGVLLVKNIQYF,TGTGCCAGCAGTTTAGCGCGCGGGGTGTTGCTGGTCAAAAACATTCAGTACTTC
TRBJ2-1,-,TRBD2,TRBV28,CASSWGSAGYNEQFF,TGTGCCAGCAGTTGGGGATCAGCGGGATACAATGAGCAGTTCTTC
TRBJ2-2,-,-,TRBV5-5,CASSFPGGSNTGELFF,TGTGCCAGCAGCTTTCCGGGGGGCTCGAACACCGGGGAGCTGTTTTTT
TRBJ2-3,-,TRBD1,TRBV14,CASKGALYTDTQYF,TGTGCCAGCAAGGGGGCCCTCTACACAGATACGCAGTATTTT
TRBJ2-7,once,-,TRBV7-2,CASSLESYEQYF,TGTGCCAGCAGCTTAGAATCCTACGAGCAGTACTTC
TRBJ2-2,-,-,TRBV28,CAIGQTNTGELFF,TGTGCCATCGGACAGACGAACACCGGGGAGCTGTTTTTT
TRBJ1-4,-,-,TRBV7-6,CASSLAVVQNEKLFF,TGTGCCAGCAGCTTAGCGGTCGTTCAGAATGAAAAACTGTTTTTT
TRBJ2-1,-,-,TRBV27,CASSETGFRYNEQFF,TGTGCCAGCAGTGAAACAGGGTTTAGGTACAATGAGCAGTTCTTC
TRBJ1-1,-,-,TRBV6-5,CASSARRGGTEAFF,TGTGCCAGCAGTGCCCGGAGGGGAGGTACTGAAGCTTTCTTT
TRBJ2-1,-,-,TRBV18,CASSPRRDNEQFF,TGTGCCAGCTCACCACGCAGGGACAATGAGCAGTTCTTC
TRBJ1-1,once,-,TRBV7-2,CASTTFTGNTEAFF,TGTGCCAGCACCACCTTCACAGGGAACACTGAAGCTTTCTTT
TRBJ1-5,-,-,TRBV7-9,CASSARDNNQPQHF,TGTGCCAGCAGCGCCCGGGACAACAATCAGCCCCAGCATTTT
TRBJ2-5,-,TRBD2,TRBV2,CASSRTSGQETQYF,TGTGCCAGCAGCAGGACTAGCGGCCAAGAGACCCAGTACTTC
TRBJ1-2,few,TRBD1,TRBV10-3,CAISEGGQYTGYTF,TGTGCCATCAGTGAGGGGGGACAGTACACTGGCTACACCTTC
TRBJ1-2,-,TRBD1,TRBV28,CASRETGGDYGYTF,TGTGCCAGCAGAGAGACAGGGGGCGACTATGGCTACACCTTC
TRBJ1-2,-,-,TRBV7-9,CASAPRGGAYGYTF,TGTGCCAGCGCTCCTCGGGGGGGGGCCTATGGCTACACCTTC
TRBJ1-1,-,TRBD1,TRBV7-8,CASSLVDRGNTEAFF,TGTGCCAGCAGCTTAGTCGACAGGGGGAACACTGAAGCTTTCTTT
TRBJ2-2,-,-,TRBV28,CASKGGGGTGELFF,TGTGCCAGCAAAGGGGGGGGTGGCACCGGGGAGCTGTTTTTT
TRBJ1-2,-,TRBD1,TRBV4-1,CASSQDQGTGANYGYTF,TGCGCCAGCAGCCAAGATCAGGGGACAGGAGCTAACTATGGCTACACCTTC
TRBJ1-2,-,TRBD1,TRBV5-1,CASSLNAGGGGYTF,TGCGCCAGCAGCTTAAACGCAGGGGGAGGCGGCTACACCTTC
TRBJ2-2,-,TRBD2,TRBV9,CASSSGGPGELFF,TGTGCCAGCAGCTCGGGGGGGCCCGGGGAGCTGTTTTTT
TRBJ2-7,-,TRBD2,TRBV19,CASSLRTVSGRAAYEQYF,TGTGCCAGTAGTCTACGGACAGTAAGCGGGAGGGCGGCCTACGAGCAGTACTTC
TRBJ1-2,-,-,TRBV14,CASSQVSDRPYGYTF,TGTGCCAGCAGCCAAGTGTCTGACAGGCCCTATGGCTACACCTTC
TRBJ1-1,-,-,TRBV10-1,CASSHRRENTEAFF,TGCGCCAGCAGCCACAGACGGGAGAACACTGAAGCTTTCTTT
TRBJ2-7,few,-,TRBV7-8,CASSLYVSDYEQYF,TGTGCCAGCAGCTTATACGTCAGCGACTACGAGCAGTACTTC
TRBJ2-2,-,TRBD1,TRBV27,CASSLRTGGRSGELFF,TGTGCCAGCAGTCTACGGACAGGGGGCCGAAGTGGGGAGCTGTTTTTT
TRBJ1-2,few,TRBD1,TRBV14,CASSYTGTAYGYTF,TGTGCCAGCAGCTATACCGGGACAGCCTATGGCTACACCTTC
TRBJ2-7,-,TRBD1,TRBV5-1,CASSPGTGGLAVYEQYF,TGCGCCAGCAGCCCAGGGACAGGGGGTTTGGCCGTGTACGAGCAGTACTTC
TRBJ2-6,once,TRBD2,TRBV7-3,CASSLTVGLAGAGANVLTF,TGTGCCAGCAGCTTAACCGTTGGTCTAGCGGGAGCTGGGGCCAACGTCCTGACTTTC
TRBJ2-1,-,TRBD1,TRBV18,CASSPPPGQYNEQFF,TGTGCCAGCTCACCACCCCCGGGACAGTACAATGAGCAGTTCTTC
TRBJ1-1,few,-,TRBV30,CAWRAGSSYMNTEAFF,TGTGCCTGGAGAGCGGGGTCCAGTTACATGAACACTGAAGCTTTCTTT
TRBJ2-7,-,-,TRBV27,CASSDGTYSYEQYF,TGTGCCAGCAGTGACGGGACTTACTCCTACGAGCAGTACTTC
TRBJ1-1,-,-,TRBV11-2,CASSFQGPTEAFF,TGTGCCAGCAGCTTCCAGGGGCCCACTGAAGCTTTCTTT
TRBJ1-6,-,-,TRBV28,CASRADRLYNSPLHF,TGTGCCAGCAGAGCGGACAGACTGTATAATTCACCCCTCCACTTT
TRBJ2-7,-,-,TRBV6-5,CASSSPGSTYEQYF,TGTGCCAGCAGTTCCCCGGGGAGCACCTACGAGCAGTACTTC
TRBJ2-1,-,-,TRBV7-9,CASSTRLGGYNEQFF,TGTGCCAGCAGCACCAGACTAGGAGGATACAATGAGCAGTTCTTC
TRBJ2-5,once,-,TRBV7-8,CASSHQRLQQETQYF,TGTGCCAGCAGCCATCAAAGACTACAACAAGAGACCCAGTACTTC
TRBJ1-1,-,-,TRBV5-1,CASSFRGRLNTEAFF,TGCGCCAGCAGCTTCAGGGGTAGGTTGAACACTGAAGCTTTCTTT
TRBJ2-3,-,-,TRBV7-3,CASSLMGAFNTDTQYF,TGTGCCAGCAGCTTAATGGGAGCGTTTAACACAGATACGCAGTATTTT
TRBJ1-1,-,-,TRBV6-5,CASSREAYTEAFF,TGTGCCAGCAGCAGAGAAGCGTACACTGAAGCTTTCTTT
TRBJ2-5,-,-,TRBV6-5,CASSYVGHQETQYF,TGTGCCAGCAGTTACGTGGGCCACCAAGAGACCCAGTACTTC
TRBJ2-5,-,-,TRBV2,CASNGLAAQETQYF,TGTGCCAGCAATGGGCTAGCAGCACAAGAGACCCAGTACTTC
TRBJ1-5,-,-,TRBV6-6,CASSPGGYQPQHF,TGTGCCAGCAGTCCCGGGGGTTATCAGCCCCAGCATTTT
TRBJ1-2,-,-,TRBV5-5,CASSLEGGGRYGYTF,TGTGCCAGCAGCTTGGAGGGGGGGGGCCGGTATGGCTACACCTTC
TRBJ2-1,-,-,TRBV19,CASGDNEQFF,TGTGCCAGTGGAGACAATGAGCAGTTCTTC
TRBJ1-1,-,TRBD1,TRBV19,CASSKEYDRGDTEAFF,TGTGCCAGTAGTAAAGAGTACGACAGGGGTGACACTGAAGCTTTCTTT
TRBJ2-7,-,TRBD1,TRBV18,CASSPTWDRTYEQYF,TGTGCCAGCTCACCGACTTGGGACAGAACCTACGAGCAGTACTTC
TRBJ1-4,-,TRBD1,TRBV10-3,CAISEGKGAGTTNEKLFF,TGTGCCATCAGTGAAGGGAAGGGGGCGGGTACAACTAATGAAAAACTGTTTTTT
TRBJ1-4,-,-,TRBV28,CASSLWADNEKLFF,TGTGCCAGCAGTTTATGGGCAGATAATGAAAAACTGTTTTTT